This T cell receptor beta chain was found in a study of blood T cell repertoires in COVID-19. Per the authors' pipeline: Estimation of nucleated cell counts was performed using reference gene primer amplification. The assay was immunoSEQ multiplex PCR, and TCRdb's table has in-frame clones only and misses some. Clonal size and the V and J genes are those of that table, whereas D and trimming came from the DNA. Among roughly 190,000 clones listed, roughly 82% were seen once. Per germline, CDR1 SEHNR and CDR2 FQNEAQ (reference sequence). The CDR3 is 15 amino acids. Trimming removed 1 base at V and 4 bases at J, with 14 bases between.

Material: peripheral blood. The chain couples TRBV7-9 to TRBJ2-7, with D tentatively TRBD1 (5 bases). This sequence originates from a woman between 55 and 75 years old with COVID-19, enrolled during active disease. The CDR3 nucleotides are TGTGCCAGCAGCTTAGGCGTCTTACAGGCATACGAGCAGTACGTC. Protein: CASSLGVLQAYEQYV.